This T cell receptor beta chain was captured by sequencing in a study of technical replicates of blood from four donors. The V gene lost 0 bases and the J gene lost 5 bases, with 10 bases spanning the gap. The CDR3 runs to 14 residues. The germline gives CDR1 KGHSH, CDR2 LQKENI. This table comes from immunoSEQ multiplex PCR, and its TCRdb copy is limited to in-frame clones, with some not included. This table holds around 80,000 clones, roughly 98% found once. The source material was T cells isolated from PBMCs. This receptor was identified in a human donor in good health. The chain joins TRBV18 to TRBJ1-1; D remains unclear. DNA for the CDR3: TGTGCCAGCTCACCACCGGTCAGGAATACTGAAGCTTTCTTT. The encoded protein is CASSPPVRNTEAFF.